The 21 T cell receptor beta chains given below trace back to one sample, sequenced in a study of CD8 T cells in ankylosing spondylitis. TCRdb called the 5' RACE reads again in MiXCR, with one record for every CDR3 protein. The repertoire holds about 92,000 distinct CDR3 sequences, with 7.5% to 9% as singletons. The sequencing sample was made of blood, either unsorted or a sorted T cell fraction (not recorded which). The receptors were gathered from a male donor with ankylosing spondylitis or in good health (not recorded which).

Of note for this clonotype: This sequence may be a read error, since a much larger clone differs from it by one base. The chain couples TRBV18 to TRBJ2-3, with 7 bases identical to TRBD1. CDR1 KGHSH and CDR2 LQKENI come from the germline V gene. CDR3 size: 16 residues. This CDR3 reads CAGSPKEQGLTDTQYF. In DNA form, the CDR3 reads TGTGCCGGCTCACCGAAGGAACAGGGGTTGACAGATACGCAGTATTTT.

This clonotype was observed at least ten times. The chain has TRBV7-3 and TRBJ2-7; possible D gene TRBD1, 6 bases. CDR1 is SGHTA and CDR2 is FQGTGA in the germline V gene. This CDR3 has 14 residues. V lost 4 bases and J 0 bases, leaving 10 bases between the germline ends. CDR3 in DNA: TGTGCCAGCAGCTCCGACAGGTCCTCCTACGAGCAGTACTTC. It codes for CASSSDRSSYEQYF. Using reference TRBV7-3 and TRBJ2-7 for the parts outside the CDR3, the full variable domain is GAGVSQTPSNKVTEKGKYVELRCDPISGHTALYWYRQSLGQGPEFLIYFQGTGAADDSGLPNDRFFAVRPEGSVSTLKIQRTERGDSAVYLCASSSDRSSYEQYFGPGTRLTVT.

This clonotype occurred many times. The chain carries TRBV12-3 or TRBV12-4 and TRBJ1-5, with 7 bases that match TRBD1. The CDR3 loop spans 17 amino acids. Losses at the gene ends were 6 bases for V and 2 bases for J; bases not matched to a gene: 13. CDR3 sequence reads: CASSSGDRAYGNQPQHF. In DNA form, the CDR3 reads TGTGCCAGCAGCTCCGGAGACAGGGCTTATGGCAATCAGCCCCAGCATTTT.

This clonotype was seen at least ten times. CDR3 sequence: CASSLYSLGYTF. For the CDR3, the DNA is TGTGCCAGCAGTTTATATTCCCTGGGCTACACCTTC. The rearrangement links TRBV28 to TRBJ1-2; D uncertain. The CDR3 is 12 residues long. The V and J ends lost 1 base and 8 bases respectively, with 8 bases between them. The germline gives CDR1 MDHEN, CDR2 SYDVKM.

This clonotype came up many times. The CDR3 loop reads CASSQEGVSIHNEQFF. CDR3 nucleotides: TGTGCCAGCAGCCAAGAAGGGGTTTCAATCCACAATGAGCAGTTCTTC. This sequence joins TRBV3-1 and TRBJ2-1, with D possibly being TRBD1 (5 bases). Germline V gives CDR1 LGHDT, CDR2 YNNKEL (reference sequence). CDR3 length: 16 amino acids. Trimming took 0 bases from V and 5 from J, leaving 14 bases between them.

This clonotype was recorded many times. The rearrangement joins TRBV29-1 to TRBJ2-6; TRBD1 agrees at 7 bases. V lost 6 bases and J lost 2; bases outside the gene matches: 10. The CDR3 is 16 residues long. Germline CDR1 reads SQVTM; CDR2 reads ANQGSEA. The CDR3 sequence: CSVGGHLGAGANVLTF. CDR3 DNA sequence: TGCAGCGTAGGGGGCCACCTGGGTGCTGGGGCCAACGTCCTGACTTTC. Combining the CDR3 with reference TRBV29-1 and TRBJ2-6 gives the whole variable domain SAVISQKPSRDICQRGTSLTIQCQVDSQVTMMFWYRQQPGQSLTLIATANQGSEATYESGFVIDKFPISRPNLTFSTLTVSNMSPEDSSIYLCSVGGHLGAGANVLTFGAGSRLTVL.

This clonotype has a count of ten or more. This chain's CDR3 is CASSRNYEQYF. In DNA, the CDR3 is TGTGCCAGTTCCAGGAACTACGAGCAGTACTTC. The chain couples TRBV12-3 or TRBV12-4 to TRBJ2-7, with D hard to call. With 9 bases removed from V and 3 bases from J, the gap between germline ends came to 9 bases. The CDR3 sequence is 11 residues long.

The sample holds many counts of this clonotype. The chain uses TRBV20-1 and TRBJ1-2; no definite D call. Germline CDR1 reads DFQATT; CDR2 reads SNEGSKA (reference sequence). This CDR3 contains 12 residues. The CDR3 DNA is TGCAGCGCCGGGCAGAGTAACTATGGCTACACCTTC. It specifies CSAGQSNYGYTF.

This clonotype has at least ten counts. The chain combines TRBV20-1 with TRBJ2-7; possibly TRBD1 for D (5 bases). V dropped 3 bases and J dropped 6 bases, with 9 bases sitting between them. The CDR3 length is 11 residues. Germline CDR1 reads DFQATT; CDR2 reads SNEGSKA (reference sequence). CDR3 sequence: CSASRGLEQYF. The DNA for the CDR3 is TGCAGTGCTAGTAGGGGTCTCGAGCAGTACTTC.

The chain links TRBV7-2 to TRBJ2-7, with D possibly matching TRBD1 (5 bases). The germline gives CDR1 SGHTA, CDR2 FQGNSA. Trimming removed 0 bases at V and 5 bases at J, with 8 bases between. The CDR3 has 13 amino acids. The CDR3 spells CASSLAQGDEQYF. CDR3 in DNA: TGTGCCAGCAGCTTAGCGCAGGGTGACGAGCAGTACTTC.

This clonotype was recorded a few times. The CDR3 spells CASSLTGGRGPEAFF. CDR3 sequence (DNA): TGTGCCAGCAGCTTGACCGGGGGTAGGGGTCCTGAAGCTTTCTTT. The chain carries TRBV7-9 and TRBJ1-1; D is perhaps TRBD1 (5 bases). Germline V gene data show CDR1 as SEHNR and CDR2 as FQNEAQ (reference sequence). This CDR3 is 15 amino acids long. Trimming cost V 3 bases and J 6 bases, with 17 bases left between them.

This clonotype has at least ten counts. The chain has TRBV6-2 or TRBV6-3 and TRBJ2-2; 10 bases map to TRBD2. The CDR3 totals 15 residues. V lost 11 bases and J lost 2; bases outside the gene matches: 8. Germline CDR1 and CDR2: MNHEY and SVGEGT. The CDR3 sequence is CASAPSGGNTGELFF. The CDR3 bases are TGTGCCTCAGCCCCTAGCGGGGGAAACACCGGGGAGCTGTTTTTT.

This clonotype was counted many times. The J gene is TRBJ1-2, the V gene TRBV18; 7 positions agree with TRBD1. J gave up 5 bases and V 2 bases, and 8 bases lay outside the gene matches. The CDR3 runs 15 residues. The germline V gene has CDR1 KGHSH and CDR2 LQKENI. The CDR3: CASSPSGRGGYGYTF. CDR3 bases: TGTGCCAGCTCACCATCGGGCAGGGGGGGATATGGCTACACCTTC.

This clonotype appeared many times. The chain joins TRBV20-1 to TRBJ2-7; 8 bases agree with TRBD1. J lost 5 bases, V lost 4 bases, and 7 bases had no gene match. Germline loops: CDR1 DFQATT, CDR2 SNEGSKA (reference sequence). The CDR3 covers 13 residues. The CDR3 DNA follows: TGCAGTGCTATAGACAGGGGTCTGGACGAGCAGTACTTC. The encoded protein is CSAIDRGLDEQYF.

The J gene is TRBJ1-5, the V gene TRBV27; D unclear. Trimming stripped 4 bases from V and 3 bases from J, with 7 bases between. This CDR3 has 13 residues. From germline, CDR1 is MNHEY and CDR2 SMNVEV (reference sequence). The CDR3 region is CASSSLFNQPQHF. In DNA form, the CDR3 reads TGTGCCAGCAGTTCCCTATTCAATCAGCCCCAGCATTTT.

This clonotype was picked up many times. The CDR3 loop reads CASSESPDTQYF. Written as DNA, the CDR3 is TGTGCCAGCAGCGAGAGCCCCGATACGCAGTATTTT. The rearrangement uses TRBV27 and TRBJ2-3; no reliable D call. CDR1 MNHEY and CDR2 SMNVEV come from the germline V gene (reference sequence). This CDR3 region has 12 residues. Between the trimmed V and J ends, which lost 6 bases and 6 bases, there was a span of 10 bases.

There are many counts of this clonotype. This chain links TRBV20-1 with TRBJ2-5; D could derive from TRBD1 or TRBD2 (5 bases each). This CDR3 spans 13 amino acids. Trimming left V 6 bases short and J 0 bases short, with 11 bases between. Germline V gives CDR1 DFQATT, CDR2 SNEGSKA (reference sequence). CDR3 sequence (DNA): TGCAGTGCCGCTGAGGGGTACCAAGAGACCCAGTACTTC. This translates into CSAAEGYQETQYF.

The table lists this clonotype with many counts. The chain employs TRBV29-1 and TRBJ2-7, with TRBD1 identical over 10 bases. The CDR3 has 13 residues. V dropped 7 bases and J dropped 3; count of bases not matched to a gene: 6. The germline V gene encodes CDR1 SQVTM and CDR2 ANQGSEA. CDR3 sequence reads: CSASGTGDYEQYF. DNA of the CDR3: TGCAGCGCCTCCGGGACAGGGGACTACGAGCAGTACTTC.

This clonotype was detected many times. The chain carries TRBV6-2 or TRBV6-3 and TRBJ1-3, with D perhaps matching TRBD1 (5 bases). CDR1 and CDR2 from the germline V gene are MNHEY and SVGEGT. The germline V and J ends were trimmed by 4 bases and 0 bases, with 13 bases remaining between them. The CDR3 runs to 16 residues. The chain's CDR3 is CASSSGTEHSGNTIYF. CDR3 in DNA: TGTGCCAGCAGTTCCGGGACTGAACACTCTGGAAACACCATATATTTT.

This clonotype came up many times. V is TRBV12-3 or TRBV12-4 and J is TRBJ2-1, with 11 bases fitting TRBD1. V trimming: 5 bases; J trimming: 8 bases; junction bases outside the gene matches: 8. This CDR3 region has 15 residues. Here the CDR3 reads CASSIRDRGRDEQFF. The CDR3 DNA sequence: TGTGCCAGCAGTATCCGGGACAGGGGGAGGGATGAGCAGTTCTTC.

Ten or more counts support this clonotype. The chain links TRBV4-1 to TRBJ1-5, with D hard to call. Germline values: CDR1 MGHRA, CDR2 YSYEKL. V dropped 1 base and J dropped 0 bases, with 13 bases sitting between them. The length of the CDR3 is 17 residues. Written as DNA, the CDR3 is TGCGCCAGCAGCCAAGGACCGGTACTCAGTAGCAATCAGCCCCAGCATTTT. Amino acid sequence: CASSQGPVLSSNQPQHF.